One sample yielded the 18 T cell receptor beta chains listed below, sequenced in a study of T cell changes during pregnancy in multiple sclerosis. Only in-frame clones appear in the TCRdb table, and some are missing; sequencing was by immunoSEQ multiplex PCR. The sample lists around 100,000 clones; roughly 90% were seen once. The sample consisted of peripheral blood, taken after pregnancy. The receptors were gathered from a female donor with multiple sclerosis, enrolled in a pregnancy study.

This clone was seen only once. The genes are TRBV6-4 and TRBJ2-1, with TRBD2 matching over 9 bases. The germline gives CDR1 MRHNA, CDR2 SNTAGT. V trimming: 8 bases; J trimming: 3 bases; junction bases outside the gene matches: 8. This CDR3 spans 15 amino acids. This CDR3 reads CASSVRAGGYNEQFF. DNA for the CDR3: TGTGCCAGCTCAGTCCGAGCGGGAGGCTACAATGAGCAGTTCTTC.

The count of this clone is one. The J gene is TRBJ1-1, the V gene TRBV6-4; a possible D gene is TRBD1 (6 bases). The germline gives CDR1 MRHNA, CDR2 SNTAGT. V was pared by 8 bases and J by 1 base, with 11 bases between. The CDR3 has 13 residues. CDR3 sequence reads: CASPEGQNTEAFF. CDR3 coding DNA: TGTGCCAGCCCTGAGGGACAGAACACTGAAGCTTTCTTT.

This clone was seen only once. The genes are TRBV2 and TRBJ1-1, with 8 bases fitting TRBD1. V trimming: 7 bases; J trimming: 5 bases; junction bases outside the gene matches: 6. This CDR3 is built from 13 residues. CDR1 is SNHLY and CDR2 is FYNNEI in the germline V gene. For the CDR3, the DNA is TGTGCCAGCAAAATCAGGGGGCCTACTGAAGCTTTCTTT. This translates into CASKIRGPTEAFF.

CDR3: CASSLYRRGGEQYF. CDR3 nucleotide sequence: TGTGCCAGCAGTTTATATCGGAGAGGTGGCGAGCAGTACTTC. This sequence joins TRBV28 and TRBJ2-7; D uncertain. V was trimmed by 1 base and J by 6 bases, leaving 13 bases between them. Germline CDR1 is MDHEN and CDR2 is SYDVKM. The CDR3 extends over 14 amino acids.

As concerns this clone: Other nucleotide sequences from this sample produce the same CDR3. The J gene is TRBJ1-5, the V gene TRBV15; a possible D gene is TRBD1 (5 bases). This CDR3 is built from 14 residues. Trimming removed 1 base from V and 2 bases from J, with 6 bases in between. In germline, CDR1 is LNHNV, CDR2 YYDKDF (reference sequence). The CDR3 bases are TGTGCCACCAGCAGAGTAGGGGGCAATCAGCCCCAGCATTTT. It yields the protein CATSRVGGNQPQHF.

V is TRBV5-6 and J is TRBJ2-7; 7 nucleotides align to TRBD1. Trimming at V came to 4 bases and at J to 3 bases, leaving 10 bases not matched to a gene. The CDR3 totals 15 residues. Germline assignment: CDR1 SGHDT and CDR2 YYEEEE. CDR3 region: CASSRAGTVDYEQYF. In DNA, the CDR3 is TGTGCCAGCAGCCGGGCCGGGACAGTTGACTACGAGCAGTACTTC.

The V and J genes are TRBV18 and TRBJ2-5, with 11 bases identical to TRBD1. The CDR3 has 15 amino acids. Germline V gene sequence: CDR1 KGHSH, CDR2 LQKENI. Trimming took 2 bases from V and 5 from J; bases not matched to a gene: 4. CDR3 residues: CASSPTWTGGETQYF. In DNA form, the CDR3 reads TGTGCCAGCTCACCAACTTGGACAGGGGGCGAGACCCAGTACTTC.

The chain is built from TRBV5-6 and TRBJ1-1, with a tentative D call TRBD1 (6 bases). CDR1 is SGHDT and CDR2 is YYEEEE in the germline V gene. V was pared by 3 bases and J by 1 base, with 13 bases between. This CDR3 is built from 15 residues. The CDR3 coding sequence is TGTGCCAGCAGCTCCTGGGACATGCGGAACACTGAAGCTTTCTTT. Amino acid sequence: CASSSWDMRNTEAFF.

The chain joins TRBV15 to TRBJ1-2; TRBD1 is a possible D gene (5 bases). This CDR3 has 11 residues. CDR1 LNHNV and CDR2 YYDKDF come from the germline V gene (reference sequence). Trimming took off 6 bases at V and 5 bases at J, with 7 bases between the two ends. The CDR3 here is CATSQGYGYTF. The DNA for the CDR3 is TGTGCCACCAGTCAGGGATATGGCTACACCTTC. Combining the CDR3 with reference TRBV15 and TRBJ1-2 gives the whole variable domain DAMVIQNPRYQVTQFGKPVTLSCSQTLNHNVMYWYQQKSSQAPKLLFHYYDKDFNNEADTPDNFQSRRPNTSFCFLDIRSPGLGDTAMYLCATSQGYGYTFGSGTRLTVV.

The CDR3 loop reads CASSQGQENTEAFF. CDR3 bases: TGCGCCAGCAGCCAAGGGCAGGAGAACACTGAAGCTTTCTTT. The J gene is TRBJ1-1, the V gene TRBV4-3; no definite D call. Germline V gene sequence: CDR1 LGHNA, CDR2 YSLEER. V was clipped by 1 base and J by 1 base, with 7 bases between them. The CDR3 runs to 14 residues.

V usage is TRBV19 and J usage is TRBJ1-2; tentatively, D is TRBD1 (5 bases). The CDR3 sequence is 14 residues long. V was trimmed by 5 bases and J by 0 bases, leaving 10 bases between them. Germline CDR1 is LNHDA and CDR2 is SQIVND (reference sequence). This CDR3 is CASSWAGSNYGYTF. The CDR3 nucleotides are TGTGCCAGTAGTTGGGCAGGGTCTAACTATGGCTACACCTTC. Full variable domain (missing parts from reference TRBV19 and TRBJ1-2): DGGITQSPKYLFRKEGQNVTLSCEQNLNHDAMYWYRQDPGQGLRLIYYSQIVNDFQKGDIAEGYSVSREKKESFPLTVTSAQKNPTAFYLCASSWAGSNYGYTFGSGTRLTVV.

The CDR3 sequence is CASSQEGLYGYTF. In nucleotides, the CDR3 is TGCGCCAGCAGCCAAGAGGGACTCTATGGCTACACCTTC. The V call is TRBV4-1, the J call TRBJ1-2; D is possibly TRBD1 (5 bases). V shed 0 bases and J shed 4 bases, with 6 bases lying between them. Germline V gene lookup returns CDR1 MGHRA and CDR2 YSYEKL. This CDR3 region has 13 residues.

DNA for the CDR3: TGTGCCAGCAGTTACTCGATGGGGGCGGAGTACGAGCAGTACTTC. Its translation is CASSYSMGAEYEQYF. The rearrangement joins TRBV6-6 to TRBJ2-7; D is perhaps TRBD1 (6 bases). The V and J ends lost 0 bases and 4 bases respectively, with 13 bases between them. CDR1 is MNHNY, CDR2 SVGAGI, per germline (reference sequence). This CDR3 is 15 amino acids long.

This chain links TRBV30 with TRBJ2-7; maybe TRBD2 (6 bases). The V and J ends lost 4 bases and 6 bases respectively, with 19 bases between them. This CDR3 has 14 residues. CDR1 GTSNPN and CDR2 SVGIG come from the germline V gene (reference sequence). CDR3: CAWKAGSAALEQYF. The CDR3 nucleotides read TGTGCCTGGAAGGCGGGAAGCGCCGCCCTCGAGCAGTACTTC. Using reference TRBV30 and TRBJ2-7 for the parts outside the CDR3, the full variable domain is SQTIHQWPATLVQPVGSPLSLECTVEGTSNPNLYWYRQAAGRGLQLLFYSVGIGQISSEVPQNLSASRPQDRQFILSSKKLLLSDSGFYLCAWKAGSAALEQYFGPGTRLTVT.

This clone was found a few times. The V and J genes are TRBV20-1 and TRBJ1-1; D possibly corresponds to TRBD1 (5 bases). Trimming removed 3 bases from V and 10 bases from J, with 12 bases in between. CDR1 is DFQATT, CDR2 SNEGSKA, per germline (reference sequence). The CDR3 has 11 residues. The CDR3 is CSASLVGGAFF. The CDR3 region has the DNA TGCAGTGCTAGCCTTGTGGGGGGAGCTTTCTTT.

The V call is TRBV7-8, the J call TRBJ2-2; TRBD1 agrees at 7 bases. V shed 4 bases and J 1 base; nucleotides not matched to a gene: 9. The CDR3 extends over 17 amino acids. CDR1 and CDR2 (germline): SGHVS, FQNEAQ. CDR3 residues: CASSSPLRDRNTGELFF. CDR3 nucleotides: TGTGCCAGCAGCTCACCCCTCCGGGACAGGAACACCGGGGAGCTGTTTTTT. Variable domain in full (rest from reference TRBV7-8 and TRBJ2-2): GAGVSQSPRYKVAKRGQDVALRCDPISGHVSLFWYQQALGQGPEFLTYFQNEAQLDKSGLPSDRFFAERPEGSVSTLKIQRTQQEDSAVYLCASSSPLRDRNTGELFFGEGSRLTVL.

The rearrangement joins TRBV25-1 to TRBJ2-7, with 9 positions matching TRBD1. The ends lost 6 bases at V and 0 bases at J; junction bases unmatched: 6. The CDR3 runs 15 residues. From germline, CDR1 is MGHDK and CDR2 SYGVNS. The CDR3 sequence is CASSDRGGISYEQYF. CDR3 DNA sequence: TGTGCCAGCAGCGACAGGGGGGGTATCTCCTACGAGCAGTACTTC.

The chain employs TRBV19 and TRBJ2-3, with D perhaps matching TRBD2 (5 bases). In germline, CDR1 is LNHDA, CDR2 SQIVND (reference sequence). V lost 6 bases and J 5 bases, leaving 18 bases between the germline ends. This CDR3 contains 15 residues. CDR3 sequence: CASSSSQRAGDTQYF. CDR3 DNA sequence: TGTGCCAGTAGCTCATCCCAGAGGGCAGGAGATACGCAGTATTTT. The full variable domain, completed using reference TRBV19 and TRBJ2-3, is DGGITQSPKYLFRKEGQNVTLSCEQNLNHDAMYWYRQDPGQGLRLIYYSQIVNDFQKGDIAEGYSVSREKKESFPLTVTSAQKNPTAFYLCASSSSQRAGDTQYFGPGTRLTVL.